These T cell receptor beta chains were read from a single sample in a study of human T cells and chemical hapten exposure. MiXCR, applied by TCRdb to the RACE reads, yields one record per CDR3 protein. The data contain around 350,000 distinct CDR3 sequences, about 5% of them singletons. Sequencing used whole blood, obtained in connection with sensitization to the hapten diphenylcyclopropenone (DPC). These receptors came from a woman aged 18-35 years with alopecia areata. Some clones in this sample may be carry-over from other donors' samples. The CDR3 runs from the conserved cysteine through the conserved F or W. The order of the fields is J gene, D gene, V gene, clone size, CDR3 DNA, CDR3 protein. D genes are given only for firm matches. Some rows have no size entry. The others give once, few or many, or a class for an expanded clone.

TRBJ2-3 TRBD2 TRBV6-1 many TGTGCCAGCAGCTTAAAGACTAGCGGTACAGATACGCAGTATTTT CASSLKTSGTDTQYF
TRBJ2-7 NA TRBV2 many TGTGCCAGCAGCTCCAGTCCGAAGTACGAGCAGTACTTC CASSSSPKYEQYF
TRBJ2-1 NA TRBV7-2 few TGTGCCAGCAGCTTAGTGGCTGCCGAATCCTACAATGAGCAGTTCTTC CASSLVAAESYNEQFF
TRBJ2-1 TRBD2 TRBV20-1 few TGCAGTGCTGGTCCTCAGGCGGGGGATTTCAATGAGCAGTTCTTC CSAGPQAGDFNEQFF
TRBJ1-1 NA TRBV11-1 few TGTGCCAGCAGCTTATTTGGTCGGGACGCTGAAGCTTTCTTT CASSLFGRDAEAFF
TRBJ2-7 NA TRBV27 few TGTGCCAGCAGTTCTCTGACAGCTCTAGGCTACGAGCAGTACTTC CASSSLTALGYEQYF
TRBJ2-3 NA TRBV9 NA TGTGCCAGCAGCCCCTTAAGCTCGAACAGTCCAGATACGCAGTATTTT CASSPLSSNSPDTQYF
TRBJ2-7 NA TRBV4-3 many TGCGCCAGCAGCGGCCAGACAGGCCCGAACTACGAGCAGTACTTC CASSGQTGPNYEQYF
TRBJ2-3 NA TRBV6-2/TRBV6-3 NA TGTGCCAGCTCTCGAAAAGATACGCAGTATTTT CASSRKDTQYF
TRBJ2-5 TRBD1 TRBV5-6 few TGTGCCAGCAGCCTGATTCCTAGGACAGGGGGCTGGGAGACCCAGTACTTC CASSLIPRTGGWETQYF
TRBJ2-7 NA TRBV28 many TGTGCCAGCAGTTTATATTCGATATACGAGCAGTACTTC CASSLYSIYEQYF
TRBJ1-1 NA TRBV12-3/TRBV12-4 many TGTGCCAGCAGTTTATGGGGGGCTGAAGCTTTCTTT CASSLWGAEAFF
TRBJ2-3 NA TRBV12-3/TRBV12-4 NA TGTGCCAGCAGGGTCGGAGTCACAGATACGCAGTATTTT CASRVGVTDTQYF
TRBJ1-5 NA TRBV24-1 few TGTGCCACCAGTGATCTCGGGGGCAATCAGCCCCAGCATTTT CATSDLGGNQPQHF
TRBJ2-1 TRBD2 TRBV12-3/TRBV12-4 many TGTGCCAGCAGGCCACTAGCGGGGGGCCTTTTCTTC CASRPLAGGLFF
TRBJ1-2 TRBD1 TRBV27 many TGTGCCAGCAGTCCCCGGACAGGGCAAGTTGTCTATGGCTACACCTTC CASSPRTGQVVYGYTF
TRBJ1-2 NA TRBV4-2 few TGTGCCAGCAGCCAAGAAGGCGGACAGAACTATGGCTACACCTTC CASSQEGGQNYGYTF
TRBJ2-7 TRBD2 TRBV6-5 few TGTGCCAGTCAGCGGGGGAGTAGCTCCTACGAGCAGTACTTC CASQRGSSSYEQYF
TRBJ1-2 NA TRBV7-6 NA TGTGCCAGCAGCTTAGACTATCAGGGAAATGGCTACACCTTC CASSLDYQGNGYTF
TRBJ2-7 NA TRBV7-3 many TGTGCCAGCAGCCCCGGGACTCCCCCCTACGAGCAGTACTTC CASSPGTPPYEQYF
TRBJ1-2 NA TRBV20-1 many TGCAGTGCTAGTGAAGTCAGGGGATATGGCTACACCTTC CSASEVRGYGYTF
TRBJ2-3 NA TRBV2 few TGTGCCAGCAGCTTCGCCCGGGATACGCAGTATTTT CASSFARDTQYF
TRBJ2-3 NA TRBV12-3/TRBV12-4 NA TGTGCCAGCAGTTCCCTGACGGGGGATCGCACGCAGTATTTT CASSSLTGDRTQYF
TRBJ2-1 NA TRBV20-1 many TGCAGTGCTAGACGAGATTACAATGAGCAGTTCTTC CSARRDYNEQFF
TRBJ1-2 TRBD1 TRBV3-1 many TGTGCCAGCAGCCAGGTGCAAAGGGGGCGCGGGGAATTCTATGGCTACACCTTC CASSQVQRGRGEFYGYTF
TRBJ1-1 NA TRBV7-8 NA TGTGCCAGCAGCTCCCAAAGACGGATGAACACTGAAGCTTTCTTT CASSSQRRMNTEAFF
TRBJ1-5 TRBD1 TRBV18 NA TGTGCCAGCTCACCCTCGACAGGGAATAGCAATCAGCCCCAGCATTTT CASSPSTGNSNQPQHF